These 14 T cell receptor beta chains came from one sample sequenced in a study of blood T cell repertoires in COVID-19. Measured with immunoSEQ multiplex PCR; TCRdb has only the in-frame clones, and not every one. This table has hundreds of thousands of clones, about nine tenths appearing once. Sequenced material: PBMCs or T cells enriched from blood (not recorded which). Receptors originate from a man aged 18 to 29 who had recovered from COVID-19.

The gene calls are TRBV7-2 and TRBJ1-2; D gene uncertain. The germline CDR1 and CDR2 sequences are SGHTA and FQGNSA. The CDR3 has 13 residues. V lost 3 bases to trimming and J lost 5 bases, with 10 bases between them. DNA for the CDR3: TGTGCCAGCAGCTTCATGGGAGATTATGGCTACACCTTC. The encoded protein is CASSFMGDYGYTF.

This sequence joins TRBV4-1 and TRBJ2-7; D gene ambiguous. V lost 3 bases and J lost 4, with 7 bases in between. CDR3 length equals 12 residues. Looked up from germline, CDR1 is MGHRA and CDR2 is YSYEKL. CDR3 loop: CASSQSGYEQYF. DNA of the CDR3: TGCGCCAGCAGCCAGTCAGGTTACGAGCAGTACTTC.

The CDR3: CAWSVNSYNEQFF. CDR3 sequence (DNA): TGTGCCTGGAGTGTGAACAGCTACAATGAGCAGTTCTTC. The chain uses TRBV30 and TRBJ2-1; no clear D gene. Germline V gives CDR1 GTSNPN, CDR2 SVGIG (reference sequence). V dropped 0 bases and J dropped 3 bases, with 6 bases sitting between them. CDR3 length: 13 amino acids.

The J gene is TRBJ2-7, the V gene TRBV19; 13 bases fit TRBD2. After removal of 11 bases from V and 2 bases from J, the junction contained 3 bases not matched to a gene. Germline V CDR1 and CDR2: LNHDA, SQIVND (reference sequence). The CDR3 covers 13 residues. Here the CDR3 reads CAAGLAGAYEQYF. DNA for the CDR3: TGTGCCGCCGGACTAGCGGGAGCCTACGAGCAGTACTTC.

The rearrangement links TRBV5-1 to TRBJ2-7; 11 positions agree with TRBD2. The V gene's germline CDR1 is SGHRS and CDR2 YFSETQ. The CDR3 is 16 residues long. J was trimmed by 0 bases and V by 0 bases; bases with no gene match: 2. The CDR3 here is CASSLELAGVSYEQYF. The CDR3 DNA is TGCGCCAGCAGCTTGGAACTAGCGGGAGTCTCCTACGAGCAGTACTTC.

This clone was picked up one time. This CDR3 is CASSDGTGVNQPQHF. The CDR3 bases are TGTGCCAGCAGCGACGGGACAGGAGTTAATCAGCCCCAGCATTTT. V usage is TRBV3-1 (or the pseudogene TRBV3-2) and J usage is TRBJ1-5; the match to TRBD1 covers 8 bases. The length of the CDR3 is 15 residues. The germline CDR1 and CDR2 sequences are LGHDT and YNNKEL (reference sequence). The J segment lost 4 bases and the V segment lost 5 bases, leaving 7 bases of the junction unmatched.

The chain joins TRBV12-3 or TRBV12-4 to TRBJ1-2, with 7 bases fitting TRBD1. The CDR3 covers 13 residues. Losses at the gene ends were 5 bases for V and 5 bases for J; bases not matched to a gene: 5. CDR3 region: CASSRGLGYGYTF. The DNA for the CDR3 is TGTGCCAGCAGTAGGGGGCTAGGATATGGCTACACCTTC.

This chain links TRBV20-1 with TRBJ1-1, with D possibly matching TRBD1 (5 bases). V was shortened by 8 bases and J by 9 bases, with 13 bases between the two germline ends. CDR3 length: 10 residues. Germline V lookup: CDR1 DFQATT, CDR2 SNEGSKA (reference sequence). As DNA, the CDR3 is TGCAGTCCAAGGGGTGCTAAAGCTTTCTTT. This gives the protein CSPRGAKAFF.

The gene calls are TRBV6-1 and TRBJ1-1, with D uncertain. Germline V lookup: CDR1 MNHNS, CDR2 SASEGT. The CDR3 spans 14 residues. V gave up 3 bases and J gave up 4 bases, with 12 bases separating them. The CDR3 DNA sequence: TGTGCCAGCAGTGATGGAGAGACGGGCACTGAAGCTTTCTTT. Residues: CASSDGETGTEAFF.

The genes are TRBV27 and TRBJ1-1; maybe TRBD1 (6 bases). Germline V gene sequence: CDR1 MNHEY, CDR2 SMNVEV (reference sequence). CDR3 length: 16 amino acids. V was trimmed by 5 bases and J by 9 bases, leaving 25 bases between them. This CDR3 is CASSQQIQGPKKQAFF. The CDR3 DNA sequence: TGTGCCAGCAGTCAGCAAATACAGGGCCCAAAAAAGCAAGCTTTCTTT.

The chain has TRBV27 and TRBJ2-2, with TRBD1 matching 8 bases. The CDR3 length is 15 residues. Per the germline V gene, CDR1 is MNHEY and CDR2 is SMNVEV (reference sequence). The trim removed 5 bases at V and 4 bases at J, leaving 6 bases unmatched. The CDR3, as DNA: TGTGCCAGCAGTATGTGGACAGGGCCCACCGGGGAGCTGTTTTTT. It encodes CASSMWTGPTGELFF.

CDR3 in DNA: TGTGCCAGCAGCCTGGACAGGGTGGGCACCGGGGAGCTGTTTTTT. It codes for CASSLDRVGTGELFF. This rearrangement joins TRBV11-2 to TRBJ2-2; 8 bases are shared with TRBD1. V was clipped by 5 bases and J by 4 bases; unmatched bases: 6. Germline CDR1 SGHAT, CDR2 FQNNGV. There are 15 residues in the CDR3.

The chain has TRBV3-1 (or the pseudogene TRBV3-2) and TRBJ1-2; 7 nucleotides agree with TRBD1. This CDR3 has 15 residues. The germline gives CDR1 LGHDT, CDR2 YNNKEL (reference sequence). V was pared by 3 bases and J by 4 bases, with 8 bases of the junction left unmatched. Here the CDR3 DNA reads TGTGCCAGCAGCCAGACAGGGAATTCCCCCTATGGCTACACCTTC. The encoded protein is CASSQTGNSPYGYTF.

This clone appeared a single time. V usage is TRBV5-1 and J usage is TRBJ2-1; 10 bases match TRBD2. V shed 4 bases, J shed 0 bases, and the junction held 1 base outside the gene matches. CDR3 length: 15 residues. The germline V gene has CDR1 SGHRS and CDR2 YFSETQ. CDR3 residues: CASSVAGGSYNEQFF. The CDR3 DNA sequence: TGCGCCAGCAGCGTAGCGGGGGGCTCCTACAATGAGCAGTTCTTC.